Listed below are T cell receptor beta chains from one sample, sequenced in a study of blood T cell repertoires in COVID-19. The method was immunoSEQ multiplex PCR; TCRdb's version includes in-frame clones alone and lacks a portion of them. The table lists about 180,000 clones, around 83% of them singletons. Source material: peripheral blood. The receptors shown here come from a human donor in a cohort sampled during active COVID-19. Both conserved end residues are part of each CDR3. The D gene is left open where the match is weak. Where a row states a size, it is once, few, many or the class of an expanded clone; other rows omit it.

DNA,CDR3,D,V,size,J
TGTGCCAGTAGTATAGGAGGCAGGGGGCTGAACATTCAGTACTTC,CASSIGGRGLNIQYF,TRBD1,TRBV19,.,TRBJ2-4
TGTGCCAGCAGTTACAGGGGGCATCAGCCCCAGCATTTT,CASSYRGHQPQHF,TRBD1,TRBV6-2/TRBV6-3,few,TRBJ1-5
TGTGCCAGCAGTTCCCTACAGATACTCTCCCGAGGGGAGCAGTACTTC,CASSSLQILSRGEQYF,.,TRBV6-5,.,TRBJ2-7
TGTGCCACCAGTGATTTGAGGAGCAGCCTTGATAATTCACCCCTCCACTTT,CATSDLRSSLDNSPLHF,.,TRBV24-1,few,TRBJ1-6
TGTGCCAGCAGCGTAGGGTCTAGCTCTGAAGATACGCAGTATTTT,CASSVGSSSEDTQYF,.,TRBV9,.,TRBJ2-3
TGTGCCAGCAGGGTAACCGGGACAGGGGGAGAGACCCAGTACTTC,CASRVTGTGGETQYF,TRBD1,TRBV2,.,TRBJ2-5
TGTGCCAGCTTTACTCCTAGCGGGAGCTACGAGCAGTACTTC,CASFTPSGSYEQYF,TRBD2,TRBV2,few,TRBJ2-7
TGTGCCAGCAGCACCGGGACAGCCGGGCAGCCCCAGCATTTT,CASSTGTAGQPQHF,TRBD1,TRBV9,.,TRBJ1-5
TGTGCCAGCAGTCTTTATTTTAGGGACAGCTATGGCTACACCTTC,CASSLYFRDSYGYTF,TRBD1,TRBV7-9,.,TRBJ1-2
TGTGCCAGCAGCGTAGCTCGCGACAATGAGCAGTTCTTC,CASSVARDNEQFF,.,TRBV9,once,TRBJ2-1
TGTGCCAGCAGTTTAGTAGGACAGGGGGTATATGGCTACACCTTC,CASSLVGQGVYGYTF,TRBD1,TRBV28,.,TRBJ1-2
TGTGCCAGCAGCGCGCAACAGGACGAGCAGTACTTC,CASSAQQDEQYF,.,TRBV7-9,few,TRBJ2-7
TGCAGCGTTTCGCTGCGGGGGTACTCCTACGAGCAGTACTTC,CSVSLRGYSYEQYF,TRBD2,TRBV29-1,.,TRBJ2-7
TGCGCCAGCAGCTTGGGGGACAAGAAGCACGAGCAGTACTTC,CASSLGDKKHEQYF,.,TRBV5-1,.,TRBJ2-7
TGTGCCAGCAGCTTAGCGCCCGTAGCGGGGGGCACCTACACTGACAATGAGCAGTTCTTC,CASSLAPVAGGTYTDNEQFF,TRBD2,TRBV7-6,.,TRBJ2-1
TGTGCCAGCAGCCAAGTTAGGACAGGAGGCTTGGATCAGCCCCAGCATTTT,CASSQVRTGGLDQPQHF,TRBD1,TRBV14,.,TRBJ1-5
TGCGCCAGCAGCCTAAGGCGTTTAGGGGAAGATACGCAGTATTTT,CASSLRRLGEDTQYF,.,TRBV4-1,few,TRBJ2-3
TGTGCCGGGGGGGGCGGCTGGTACGAGCAGTACTTC,CAGGGGWYEQYF,.,TRBV30,.,TRBJ2-7
TGTGCCAGCAGCCAAGAAAGGGGAGGGCGGGACCCTTACAATGAGCAGTTCTTC,CASSQERGGRDPYNEQFF,TRBD2,TRBV4-2,.,TRBJ2-1
TGTGCCAGCAACGTGGACAGTCTCGGTGAGCAGTACTTC,CASNVDSLGEQYF,.,TRBV7-8,few,TRBJ2-7